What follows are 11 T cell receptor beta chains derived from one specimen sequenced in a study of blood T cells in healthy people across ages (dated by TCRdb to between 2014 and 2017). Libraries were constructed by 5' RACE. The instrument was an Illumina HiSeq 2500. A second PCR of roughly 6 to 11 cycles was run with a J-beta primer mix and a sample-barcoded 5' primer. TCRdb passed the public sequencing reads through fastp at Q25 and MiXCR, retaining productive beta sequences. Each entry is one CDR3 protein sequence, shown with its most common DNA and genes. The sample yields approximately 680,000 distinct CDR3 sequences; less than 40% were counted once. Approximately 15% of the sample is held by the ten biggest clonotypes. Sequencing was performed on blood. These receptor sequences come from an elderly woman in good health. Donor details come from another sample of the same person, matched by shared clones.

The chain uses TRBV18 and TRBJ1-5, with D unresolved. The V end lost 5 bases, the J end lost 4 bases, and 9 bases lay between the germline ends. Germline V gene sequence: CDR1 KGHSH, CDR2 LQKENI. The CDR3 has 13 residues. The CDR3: CASSGQVNQPQHF. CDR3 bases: TGTGCCAGCTCAGGTCAGGTTAATCAGCCCCAGCATTTT.

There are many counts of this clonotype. CDR3 bases: TGTGCCAGCAGTTATTCTTCTCCACCCGAGCAGTACTTC. Translated: CASSYSSPPEQYF. The rearrangement joins TRBV6-2 or TRBV6-3 to TRBJ2-7, with unresolved D. From germline, CDR1 is MNHEY and CDR2 SVGEGT. Trimming cost V 3 bases and J 6 bases, with 12 bases left between them. CDR3 length: 13 residues.

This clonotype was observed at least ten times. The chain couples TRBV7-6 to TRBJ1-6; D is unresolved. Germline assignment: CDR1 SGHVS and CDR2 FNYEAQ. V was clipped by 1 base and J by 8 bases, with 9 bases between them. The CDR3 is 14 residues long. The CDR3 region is CASSLGSSDSPLHF. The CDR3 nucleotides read TGTGCCAGCAGCTTAGGAAGTTCGGATTCACCCCTCCACTTT.

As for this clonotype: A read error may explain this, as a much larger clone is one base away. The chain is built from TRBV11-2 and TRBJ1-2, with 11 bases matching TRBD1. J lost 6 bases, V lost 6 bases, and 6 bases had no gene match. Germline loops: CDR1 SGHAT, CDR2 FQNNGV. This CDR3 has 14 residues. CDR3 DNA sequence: TGTGCCAGCAGTAGCACGGGACAGGGGGATGGCTACACCTTC. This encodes CASSSTGQGDGYTF. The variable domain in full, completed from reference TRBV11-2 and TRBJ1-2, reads EAGVAQSPRYKIIEKRQSVAFWCNPISGHATLYWYQQILGQGPKLLIQFQNNGVVDDSQLPKDRFSAERLKGVDSTLKIQPAKLEDSAVYLCASSSTGQGDGYTFGSGTRLTVV.

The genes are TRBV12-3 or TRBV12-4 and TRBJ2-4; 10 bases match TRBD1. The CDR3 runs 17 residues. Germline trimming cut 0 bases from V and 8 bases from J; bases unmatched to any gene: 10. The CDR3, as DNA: TGTGCCAGCAGTTTAGCGCGGGGGACAGGGGTTGAGGACATTCAGTACTTC. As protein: CASSLARGTGVEDIQYF.

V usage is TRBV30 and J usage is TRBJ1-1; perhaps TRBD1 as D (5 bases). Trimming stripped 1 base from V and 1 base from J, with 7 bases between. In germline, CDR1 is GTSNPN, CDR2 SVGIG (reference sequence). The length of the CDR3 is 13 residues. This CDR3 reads CAWSATGNTEAFF. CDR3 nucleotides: TGTGCCTGGAGTGCCACAGGGAACACTGAAGCTTTCTTT.

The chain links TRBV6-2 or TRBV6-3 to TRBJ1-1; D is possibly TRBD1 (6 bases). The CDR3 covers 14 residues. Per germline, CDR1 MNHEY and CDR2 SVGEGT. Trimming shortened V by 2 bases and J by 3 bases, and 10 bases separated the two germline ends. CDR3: CASSYQAGDTEAFF. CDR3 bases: TGTGCCAGCAGTTACCAGGCAGGGGACACTGAAGCTTTCTTT.

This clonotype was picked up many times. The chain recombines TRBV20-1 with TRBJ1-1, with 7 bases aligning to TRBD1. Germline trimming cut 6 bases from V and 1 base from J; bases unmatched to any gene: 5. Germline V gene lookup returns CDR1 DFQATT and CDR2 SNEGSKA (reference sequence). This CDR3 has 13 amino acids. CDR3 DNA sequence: TGCAGTGCGCCGGGACAGCAGAACACTGAAGCTTTCTTT. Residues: CSAPGQQNTEAFF.

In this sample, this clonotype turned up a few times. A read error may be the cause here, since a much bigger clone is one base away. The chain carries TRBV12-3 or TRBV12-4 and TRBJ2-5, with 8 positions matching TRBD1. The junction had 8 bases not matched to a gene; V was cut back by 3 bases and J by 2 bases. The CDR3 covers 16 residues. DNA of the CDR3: TGTGCCAGCAGTTTCGGGAGCAGGGGGCAACAAGAGACCCAGTACTTC. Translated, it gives CASSFGSRGQQETQYF.

This chain's CDR3 is CASGRAPLGYEQYF. In nucleotides, the CDR3 is TGTGCCAGCGGGAGGGCCCCCTTGGGCTACGAGCAGTACTTC. The J gene is TRBJ2-7, the V gene TRBV12-3 or TRBV12-4; 7 bases agree with TRBD2. J was trimmed by 3 bases and V by 8 bases; bases with no gene match: 10. The CDR3 totals 14 residues.

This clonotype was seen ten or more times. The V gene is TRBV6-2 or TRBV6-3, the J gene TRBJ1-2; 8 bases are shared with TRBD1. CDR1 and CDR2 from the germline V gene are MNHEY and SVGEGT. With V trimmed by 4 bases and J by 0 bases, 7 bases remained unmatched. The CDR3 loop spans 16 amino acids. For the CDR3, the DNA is TGTGCCAGCAGTTCCGTTGACAGGGGAGCTAACTATGGCTACACCTTC. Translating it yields CASSSVDRGANYGYTF.